This TCR beta chain was sequenced in a study of beta chain features in type 1 diabetes. The entirety of the isolated RNA underwent reverse transcription, so expressed TCRB transcripts were sequenced. Generated by immunoSEQ multiplex PCR, the TCRdb table keeps only in-frame clones and is missing some. The sample gives about 620,000 clones, 15% to 17% of which show up once; about 0.093% is in the top ten. Germline V CDR1 and CDR2: MDHEN, SYDVKM. This CDR3 has 14 residues. V shed 7 bases and J shed 2 bases, with 15 bases lying between them. The chain uses TRBV28 and TRBJ2-7; no clear D gene. The TCR sequence derives from a man aged 18 to 29 in good health. The sample comprised naive CD4+ T cells from blood. As DNA, the CDR3 is TGTGCCAGCATCCGTTCCATTCAAACCTACGAGCAGTACTTC. Encoded protein: CASIRSIQTYEQYF.